The TCR beta chain under discussion was sequenced for a study of shared clonotypes between healthy human individuals. Study information: CD4 naive and CD4 memory each took three plates per donor, while CD8 naive took two and CD8 memory one. Findings and limits, study-wide: Some naive CD4 clonotypes, 4% to 6%, turned up in common across a handful of donors. Rarefaction showed sorted-subset sequencing was incomplete despite large depth.

The data were produced by immunoSEQ multiplex PCR, yet TCRdb's version contains in-frame clones alone and is incomplete. The sample shows about 110,000 clones, over 65% of them seen only once. With regard to this clone: The antigen remains undetermined.

The V gene's germline CDR1 is SGHDT and CDR2 YYEEEE. The CDR3 length is 15 residues. J lost 6 bases, V lost 0 bases, and 4 bases had no gene match. This chain connects TRBV5-6 to TRBJ2-7; 12 bases match TRBD2. Sequencing input: memory CD8+ T cells sorted from blood. Described subset: CD45RO+ cells pooled with CCR7-negative TemRA cells. This TCR was recovered from a woman aged 30 to 39 in good health. CDR3 region: CASSLVLAGGIEQYF. The DNA for the CDR3 is TGTGCCAGCAGCTTGGTTCTAGCGGGAGGGATCGAGCAGTACTTC. Variable domain in full (rest from reference TRBV5-6 and TRBJ2-7): DAGVTQSPTHLIKTRGQQVTLRCSPKSGHDTVSWYQQALGQGPQFIFQYYEEEERQRGNFPDRFSGHQFPNYSSELNVNALLLGDSALYLCASSLVLAGGIEQYFGPGTRLTVT.